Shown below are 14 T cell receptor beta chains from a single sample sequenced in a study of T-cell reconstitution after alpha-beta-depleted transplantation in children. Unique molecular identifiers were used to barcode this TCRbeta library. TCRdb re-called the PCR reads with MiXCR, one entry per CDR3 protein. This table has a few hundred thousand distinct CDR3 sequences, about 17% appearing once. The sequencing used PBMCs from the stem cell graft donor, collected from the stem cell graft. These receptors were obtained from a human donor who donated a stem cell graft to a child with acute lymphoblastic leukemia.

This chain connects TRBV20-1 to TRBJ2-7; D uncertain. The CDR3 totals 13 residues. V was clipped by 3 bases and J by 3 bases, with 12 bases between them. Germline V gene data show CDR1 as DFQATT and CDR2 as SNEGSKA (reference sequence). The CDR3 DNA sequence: TGCAGTGCTAGTGATTATGTTGACTACGAGCAGTACTTC. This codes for CSASDYVDYEQYF.

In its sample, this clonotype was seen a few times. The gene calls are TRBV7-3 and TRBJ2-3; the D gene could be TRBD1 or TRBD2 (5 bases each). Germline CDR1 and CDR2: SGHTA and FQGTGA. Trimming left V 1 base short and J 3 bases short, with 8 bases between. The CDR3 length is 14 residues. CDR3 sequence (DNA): TGTGCCAGCAGCTTAATGGGGGTTACAGATACGCAGTATTTT. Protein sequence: CASSLMGVTDTQYF.

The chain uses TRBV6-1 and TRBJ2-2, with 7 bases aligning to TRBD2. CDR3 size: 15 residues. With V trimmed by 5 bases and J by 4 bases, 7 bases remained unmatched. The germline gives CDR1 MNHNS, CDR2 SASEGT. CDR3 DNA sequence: TGTGCCAGCAGTCCCCCGGGGACTACCACCGGGGAGCTGTTTTTT. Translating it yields CASSPPGTTTGELFF.

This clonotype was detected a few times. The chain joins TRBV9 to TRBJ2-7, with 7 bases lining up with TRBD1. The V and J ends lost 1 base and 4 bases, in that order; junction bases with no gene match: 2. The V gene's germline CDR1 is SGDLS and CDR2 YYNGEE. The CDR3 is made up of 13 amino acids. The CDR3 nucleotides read TGTGCCAGCAGCGTACAGACAGGGTACGAGCAGTACTTC. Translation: CASSVQTGYEQYF. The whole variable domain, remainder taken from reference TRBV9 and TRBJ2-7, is DSGVTQTPKHLITATGQRVTLRCSPRSGDLSVYWYQQSLDQGLQFLIQYYNGEERAKGNILERFSAQQFPDLHSELNLSSLELGDSALYFCASSVQTGYEQYFGPGTRLTVT.

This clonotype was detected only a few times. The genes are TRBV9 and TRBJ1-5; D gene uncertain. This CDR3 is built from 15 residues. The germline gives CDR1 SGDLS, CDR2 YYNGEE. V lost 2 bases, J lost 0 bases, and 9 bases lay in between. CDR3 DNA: TGTGCCAGCAGCGTGCGGGCAGGTAGCAATCAGCCCCAGCATTTT. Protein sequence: CASSVRAGSNQPQHF.

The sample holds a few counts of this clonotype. The DNA for the CDR3 is TGTGCCACCAGCAGAGATATGGGGCCCGGAAACACCATATATTTT. This gives the protein CATSRDMGPGNTIYF. This chain links TRBV15 with TRBJ1-3, with D possibly being TRBD1 (5 bases). The CDR3 has 15 residues. Germline lookup yields CDR1 LNHNV and CDR2 YYDKDF (reference sequence). Trimming shortened V by 0 bases and J by 4 bases, and 10 bases separated the two germline ends.

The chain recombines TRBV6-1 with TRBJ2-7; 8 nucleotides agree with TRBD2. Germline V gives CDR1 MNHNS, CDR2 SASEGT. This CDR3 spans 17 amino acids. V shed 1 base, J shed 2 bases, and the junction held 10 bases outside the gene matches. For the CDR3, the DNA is TGTGCCAGCAGTGAAGTTTATAGTAGCGGGATTACCTACGAGCAGTACTTC. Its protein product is CASSEVYSSGITYEQYF.

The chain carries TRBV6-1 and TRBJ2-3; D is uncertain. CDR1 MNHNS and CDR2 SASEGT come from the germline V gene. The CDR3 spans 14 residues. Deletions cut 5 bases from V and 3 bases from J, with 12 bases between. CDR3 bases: TGTGCCAGCAGTCCTACGTCAGGTACAGATACGCAGTATTTT. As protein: CASSPTSGTDTQYF.

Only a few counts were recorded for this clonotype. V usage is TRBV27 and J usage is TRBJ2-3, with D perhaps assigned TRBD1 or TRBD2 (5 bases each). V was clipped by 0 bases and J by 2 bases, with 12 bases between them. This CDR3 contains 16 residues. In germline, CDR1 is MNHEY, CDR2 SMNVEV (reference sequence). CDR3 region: CASSLSGTRITDTQYF. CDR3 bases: TGTGCCAGCAGTTTATCCGGGACCAGAATCACAGATACGCAGTATTTT.

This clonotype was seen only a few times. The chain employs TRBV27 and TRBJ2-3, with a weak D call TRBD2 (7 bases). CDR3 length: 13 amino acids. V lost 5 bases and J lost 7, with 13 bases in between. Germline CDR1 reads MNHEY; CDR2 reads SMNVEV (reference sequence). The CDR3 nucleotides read TGTGCCAGCAGTAGAAGGGGGGGGAATACGCAGTATTTT. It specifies CASSRRGGNTQYF.

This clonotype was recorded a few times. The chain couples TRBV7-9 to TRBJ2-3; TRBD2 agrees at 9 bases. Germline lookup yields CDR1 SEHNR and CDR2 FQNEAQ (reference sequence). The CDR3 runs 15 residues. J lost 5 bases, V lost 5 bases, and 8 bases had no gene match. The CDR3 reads CASSHLAGRRDTQYF. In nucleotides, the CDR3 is TGTGCCAGCAGCCATCTAGCGGGAAGGCGAGATACGCAGTATTTT.

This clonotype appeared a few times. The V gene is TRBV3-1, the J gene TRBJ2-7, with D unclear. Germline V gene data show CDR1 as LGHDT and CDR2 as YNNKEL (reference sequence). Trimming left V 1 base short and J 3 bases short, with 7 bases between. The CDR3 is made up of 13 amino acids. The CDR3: CASSQGVYYEQYF. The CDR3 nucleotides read TGTGCCAGCAGCCAAGGGGTTTACTACGAGCAGTACTTC.

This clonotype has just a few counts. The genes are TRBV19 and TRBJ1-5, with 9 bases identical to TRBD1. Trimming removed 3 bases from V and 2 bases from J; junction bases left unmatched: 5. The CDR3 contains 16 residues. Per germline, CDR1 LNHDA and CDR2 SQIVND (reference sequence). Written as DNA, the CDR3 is TGTGCCAGTAGTATGGGACAGGGAATGGGCAATCAGCCCCAGCATTTT. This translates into CASSMGQGMGNQPQHF.

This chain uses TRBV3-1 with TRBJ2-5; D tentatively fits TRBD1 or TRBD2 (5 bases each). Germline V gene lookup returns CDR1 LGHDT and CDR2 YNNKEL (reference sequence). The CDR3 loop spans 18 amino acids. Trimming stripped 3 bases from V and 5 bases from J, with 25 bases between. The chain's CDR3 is CASSQLPVDWGSGETQYF. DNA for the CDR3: TGTGCCAGCAGCCAGCTACCCGTGGACTGGGGCTCGGGGGAGACCCAGTACTTC.